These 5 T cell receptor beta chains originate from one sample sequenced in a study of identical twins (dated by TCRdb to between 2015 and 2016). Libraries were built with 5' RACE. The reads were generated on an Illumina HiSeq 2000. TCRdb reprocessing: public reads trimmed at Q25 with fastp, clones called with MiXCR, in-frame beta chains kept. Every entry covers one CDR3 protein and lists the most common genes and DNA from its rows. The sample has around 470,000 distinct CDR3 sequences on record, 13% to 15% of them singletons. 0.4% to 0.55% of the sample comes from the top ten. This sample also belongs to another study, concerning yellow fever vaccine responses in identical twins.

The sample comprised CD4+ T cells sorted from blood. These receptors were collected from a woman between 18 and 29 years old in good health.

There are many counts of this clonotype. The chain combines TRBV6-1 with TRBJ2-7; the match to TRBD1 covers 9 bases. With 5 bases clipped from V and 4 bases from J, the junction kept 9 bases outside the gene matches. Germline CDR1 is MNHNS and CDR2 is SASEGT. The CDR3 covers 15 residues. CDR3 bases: TGTGCCAGCAGTCCCGGGACAGGGACGGCTTACGAGCAGTACTTC. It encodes CASSPGTGTAYEQYF.

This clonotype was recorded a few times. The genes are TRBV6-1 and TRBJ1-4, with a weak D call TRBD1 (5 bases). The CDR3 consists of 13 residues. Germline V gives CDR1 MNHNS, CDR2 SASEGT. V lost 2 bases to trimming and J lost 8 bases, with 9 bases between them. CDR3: CASSEQGAEKLFF. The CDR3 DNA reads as TGTGCCAGCAGTGAACAGGGTGCCGAAAAACTGTTTTTT.

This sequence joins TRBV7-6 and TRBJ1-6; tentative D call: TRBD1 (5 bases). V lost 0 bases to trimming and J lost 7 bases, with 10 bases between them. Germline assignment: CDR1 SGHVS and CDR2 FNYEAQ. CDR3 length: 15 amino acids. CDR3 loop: CASSLAQGGNSPLHF. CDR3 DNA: TGTGCCAGCAGCTTAGCGCAGGGTGGGAATTCACCCCTCCACTTT.

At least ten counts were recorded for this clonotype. Here the CDR3 reads CASREGQGGNTEAFF. DNA of the CDR3: TGTGCCAGCAGGGAGGGACAGGGCGGGAACACTGAAGCTTTCTTT. The V gene is TRBV6-1, the J gene TRBJ1-1; TRBD1 matches at 9 bases. Germline values: CDR1 MNHNS, CDR2 SASEGT. V was clipped by 6 bases and J by 1 base; unmatched bases: 6. The CDR3 has 15 amino acids.

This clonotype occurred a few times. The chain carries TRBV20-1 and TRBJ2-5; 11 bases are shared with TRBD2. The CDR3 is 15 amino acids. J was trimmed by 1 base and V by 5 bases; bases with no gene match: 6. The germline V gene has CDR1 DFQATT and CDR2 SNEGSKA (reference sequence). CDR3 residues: CSAAPLAGGQETQYF. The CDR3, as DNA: TGCAGTGCTGCCCCTCTAGCGGGGGGCCAAGAGACCCAGTACTTC.